This T cell receptor beta chain was obtained from a study of cytomegalovirus exposure and HLA in healthy donors. General study results and limits: Researchers reported that a few CMV-associated chains were confirmed in vitro as CMV antigen-specific. Sequencing likely produced, as an artifact, a cluster of highly shared sequence variants.

The PCR contained 60 Vbeta and 13 Jbeta primers. TCRdb keeps only in-frame clones here, not all; method: immunoSEQ multiplex PCR. Of 130,000 to 150,000 clones in the sample, about 79% were seen once. This CDR3 is 12 amino acids long. CDR1 and CDR2 from the germline V gene are SEHNR and FQNEAQ (reference sequence). Deletions cut 1 base from V and 10 bases from J, with 8 bases between. This clone was seen a handful of times. Its antigen remains unidentified. The sample taken for sequencing was PBMCs. The source is a man aged 35 to 55 in good health and CMV-seropositive. This chain connects TRBV7-9 to TRBJ2-1; D is uncertain. The CDR3, as DNA: TGTGCCAGCAGCTTAGGGGCCCCGGAGCAGTTCTTC. Translation: CASSLGAPEQFF.